This TCR beta chain emerged from a study of OX40 agonist ivuxolimab in advanced cancers. Whole-study context: Melanoma, hepatocellular carcinoma, head and neck or renal cell cancer occurred in dose-escalation patients. Study results and limitations: Among expanded peripheral T cells, antigen specificity went undetermined. Normalized T-cell clonal expansion was also low in a subset of nonresponders.

Libraries were prepared by immunoSEQ multiplex PCR; TCRdb keeps only in-frame clonotypes and omits some of them. The data show about 40,000 clones, about 85% seen once. The germline gives CDR1 GTSNPN, CDR2 SVGIG (reference sequence). J was trimmed by 3 bases and V by 6 bases; bases with no gene match: 1. This CDR3 is built from 13 residues. Note on this clone: The antigen is undetermined.

The specimen comprised CD4+ or CD8+ T cells sorted from blood, sampled in a trial of the OX40 agonist ivuxolimab. The V gene is TRBV30, the J gene TRBJ2-1, with 11 bases lining up with TRBD2. The TCR sequence derives from an adult with an advanced solid tumor such as melanoma, head and neck, liver or kidney cancer. The CDR3 coding sequence is TGTGCCTGTAGCGGGGGGGACTACAATGAGCAGTTCTTC. It is translated as CACSGGDYNEQFF.